These T cell receptor beta chains were read from a single sample in a study of cytomegalovirus exposure and HLA in healthy donors. This table comes from immunoSEQ multiplex PCR, and its TCRdb copy is limited to in-frame clones, with some not included. The table records a few hundred thousand clones, 65% to 90% of them present only once. The sequencing sample was made of PBMCs. The receptors were gathered from a woman aged 18-29 years in good health and CMV-seronegative. CDR3s include the opening cysteine and the closing phenylalanine or tryptophan. A D gene is named only where the DNA matches it firmly. Some rows have no size entry. The others give once, few or many, or a class for an expanded clone.

>TRBV11-2|TRBD2|TRBJ2-7|NA
TGTGCCAGCAGCTTCCTTAGACTAGCGGACTACGAGCAGTACTTC
CASSFLRLADYEQYF
>TRBV25-1|NA|TRBJ1-5|NA
TGTGCCAGCAGTAATCTTTATAGCAATCAGCCCCAGCATTTT
CASSNLYSNQPQHF
>TRBV30|NA|TRBJ2-2|NA
TGTGCCTGGGGCGACACCACCGGGGAGCTGTTTTTT
CAWGDTTGELFF
>TRBV6-6|TRBD2|TRBJ2-7|few
TGTGCCAGCAGATCGCGGGAGCACGAGCAGTACTTC
CASRSREHEQYF
>TRBV28|NA|TRBJ2-2|NA
TGTGCCAGCAGTTTTAGTCTTAACACCGGGGAGCTGTTTTTT
CASSFSLNTGELFF
>TRBV27|NA|TRBJ2-7|once
TGTGCCAGCAGAGAAGAAAGTTCGACAACAGAGCAGTACTTC
CASREESSTTEQYF
>TRBV11-3|TRBD1|TRBJ2-1|NA
TGTGCCAGCAGGCCGTGGGACAGGGAGAAGAACAATGAGCAGTTCTTC
CASRPWDREKNNEQFF
>TRBV29-1|TRBD2|TRBJ2-7|NA
TGCAGCTCCACGTTCGGGGGGAAGGAGTACTTC
CSSTFGGKEYF
>TRBV27|NA|TRBJ1-2|NA
TGTGCCAGCAGAGGGGGAGGGTTACATGGCTACACCTTC
CASRGGGLHGYTF
>TRBV5-4|TRBD1|TRBJ2-7|NA
TGTGCCAGCAGCTCAGGGACAGCCTCCTACGAGCAGTACTTC
CASSSGTASYEQYF
>TRBV7-6|TRBD1|TRBJ1-1|NA
TGTGCCAGCAGCTTAGATACAGGGGGTTTCACTGAAGCTTTCTTT
CASSLDTGGFTEAFF